A selection of T cell receptor beta chains follows, all from one sample in a study of blood T cell repertoires in COVID-19. Clones were sequenced by immunoSEQ multiplex PCR, and TCRdb holds only the in-frame ones, with some missing. The sample lists fewer than 450,000 clones, about 90% occurring once. Material for sequencing was peripheral blood. All receptors come from a woman between 45 and 65 years old with COVID-19, enrolled during active disease. The CDR3 runs from the conserved cysteine through the conserved F or W. A D gene is named only where the DNA matches it firmly. Rows give clone size only sometimes, using once, few, many, or a class for an expanded clone.

CDR3 DNA: TGCGCCAGCAGCCAGGCACAGGGGGCGCGAAATCAGCCCCAGCATTTT
CDR3 protein: CASSQAQGARNQPQHF
D gene: TRBD1
V gene: TRBV4-1
clone size: -
J gene: TRBJ1-5

CDR3 DNA: TGTGCCAGAAGCGAAGCGGGAGGCCCCTCTAGCACAGATACGCAGTATTTT
CDR3 protein: CARSEAGGPSSTDTQYF
D gene: TRBD2
V gene: TRBV5-3
clone size: -
J gene: TRBJ2-3

CDR3 DNA: TGTGCCAGCAGATGGGGACTTTCCGGCTACGAGCAGTACTTC
CDR3 protein: CASRWGLSGYEQYF
D gene: -
V gene: TRBV2
clone size: -
J gene: TRBJ2-7

CDR3 DNA: TGTGCCAGCAGCTTGCTTAGTCTATTTTCCGGTGAGCAGTTCTTC
CDR3 protein: CASSLLSLFSGEQFF
D gene: -
V gene: TRBV5-6
clone size: once
J gene: TRBJ2-1

CDR3 DNA: TGTGCCAGCACCAAAGGTGGGCTAGCGGGAGATAGGAATGAGCAGTTCTTC
CDR3 protein: CASTKGGLAGDRNEQFF
D gene: TRBD2
V gene: TRBV7-9
clone size: -
J gene: TRBJ2-1

CDR3 DNA: TGTGCCAGCAGTACCACAGGGGCGGATACTGAAGCTTTCTTT
CDR3 protein: CASSTTGADTEAFF
D gene: TRBD1
V gene: TRBV2
clone size: -
J gene: TRBJ1-1

CDR3 DNA: TGTGCCAGCATTCCGGACAGGGATGGCTACACCTTC
CDR3 protein: CASIPDRDGYTF
D gene: TRBD1
V gene: TRBV6-4
clone size: -
J gene: TRBJ1-2

CDR3 DNA: TGTGCCAGCTCACCCCGGCCACGGACTAGTAACACAGATACGCAGTATTTT
CDR3 protein: CASSPRPRTSNTDTQYF
D gene: TRBD2
V gene: TRBV18
clone size: -
J gene: TRBJ2-3

CDR3 DNA: TGTGCCAGCAGTGGAACAGGGGGGATTGCCGGGGAGCTGTTTTTT
CDR3 protein: CASSGTGGIAGELFF
D gene: TRBD1
V gene: TRBV25-1
clone size: -
J gene: TRBJ2-2

CDR3 DNA: TGTGCCAGCAGTTACTCGGGGACTAAAGCGGGAGAGTTCTTC
CDR3 protein: CASSYSGTKAGEFF
D gene: TRBD2
V gene: TRBV6-5
clone size: -
J gene: TRBJ2-1

CDR3 DNA: TGTGCCAGCAGCTTGTCAGGCAGGGGGCATGGCTACACCTTC
CDR3 protein: CASSLSGRGHGYTF
D gene: TRBD1
V gene: TRBV5-6
clone size: -
J gene: TRBJ1-2

CDR3 DNA: TGTGCCAGCTCACCACGACTAGCGGGAAACACCGGGGAGCTGTTTTTT
CDR3 protein: CASSPRLAGNTGELFF
D gene: TRBD2
V gene: TRBV18
clone size: -
J gene: TRBJ2-2

CDR3 DNA: TGTGCCAGCAGTGTGGCCAGATGGAGGGAGACCCAGTACTTC
CDR3 protein: CASSVARWRETQYF
D gene: -
V gene: TRBV27
clone size: -
J gene: TRBJ2-5